Listed here are 3 T cell receptor beta chains from one sample, sequenced in a study of blood T cell repertoires in COVID-19. Profiling relied on immunoSEQ multiplex PCR, and the TCRdb table lists in-frame clones only, not all of them. This sample has about 220,000 clones; 82% occur once, and the top ten carry about 3.7%. Sequenced sample: PBMCs or T cells enriched from blood (not recorded which). The source of these receptors is an older woman who had recovered from COVID-19.

V is TRBV7-8 and J is TRBJ1-3; TRBD1 aligns across 7 bases. The germline CDR1 and CDR2 sequences are SGHVS and FQNEAQ. The CDR3 covers 17 residues. Trimming removed 1 base from V and 1 base from J; junction bases left unmatched: 7. CDR3 bases: TGTGCCAGCAGCTTAGACCTGTGGACAGGATCTGGAAACACCATATATTTT. As protein: CASSLDLWTGSGNTIYF.

The CDR3 DNA is TGTGCCAGCAGCTCGGGACTGTTCACTGAAGCTTTCTTT. Its translation is CASSSGLFTEAFF. This chain uses TRBV14 with TRBJ1-1, with a possible D match to TRBD1 (5 bases). The ends were cut back, 5 bases at V and 4 bases at J, with 11 bases in the middle. The CDR3 spans 13 residues. CDR1 is SGHDN, CDR2 FVKESK, per germline.

This rearrangement joins TRBV7-2 to TRBJ1-1; TRBD1 is a possible D gene (5 bases). Germline assignment: CDR1 SGHTA and CDR2 FQGNSA. The CDR3 length is 15 residues. Trimming took off 1 base at V and 2 bases at J, with 11 bases between the two ends. The CDR3 loop is CASSLEGYSNTEAFF. CDR3 bases: TGTGCCAGCAGCTTAGAGGGGTATTCTAACACTGAAGCTTTCTTT.